The sequence of this TCR beta chain was determined in a study of Ad26.COV2.S vaccination and SARS-CoV-2 variants. Produced via immunoSEQ multiplex PCR; TCRdb's table is partial and in-frame only. The data contain more than 300,000 clones, more than 85% of them singletons. As to treatment: roughly 19 received Ad26.COV2.S at low or high dose, single or two shots; a few received placebo; per-sample allocation not given. Material that was analyzed had been drawn on day 63 after the first vaccine or placebo injection. The CDR3 is 14 amino acids. The V end was cut by 6 bases, the J end by 0 bases, with 14 bases between. Germline loops: CDR1 SQVTM, CDR2 ANQGSEA.

This specimen was peripheral blood, taken in a trial of Ad26.COV2.S vaccine versus placebo. This sequence originates from a person aged 18-60 years who received the Ad26.COV2.S COVID-19 vaccine or a placebo. V usage is TRBV29-1 and J usage is TRBJ1-2; a possible D gene is TRBD1 (5 bases). CDR3 in DNA: TGCAGCGTCTTGGACACCTCATCTAACTATGGCTACACCTTC. Translation: CSVLDTSSNYGYTF.